The sequence of this T cell receptor (beta chain) was determined in a study of identical twins' blood T cells (dated by TCRdb to the early 2010s). Background on the whole study: The 12 libraries, six for the alpha chain and six for the beta chain, together yielded some 48 million Illumina reads. To assess how genetics influences repertoire formation, the study used next-generation sequencing to compare the TCR alpha and beta chain repertoires of three pairs of monozygous twins.

Study-level results and caveats: The study stated that the proposed role of the TCRalpha J segment in MHC recognition during thymic selection needs to be validated by independent studies. Among the most abundant TCRbeta clonotypes, each donor shared more CDR3 sequences with her twin than with unrelated donors. Because the twins were reared together, environmental influences could not be excluded as an explanation for twin similarity. Twin pairs were reported to be markedly more alike in V gene usage than unrelated donors were, even when looking at non-selected out-of-frame TCRbeta clonotypes. The number of CDR3 clonotypes shared between two donors was mainly determined by the product of the cloneset sizes of the two donors, and no clear deviation from this trend was shown by twins.

To note about this clonotype: The antigen this receptor binds is unknown. Base qualities were left out, and no much larger clone turns up one base away.

Donors were six healthy women forming three monozygous twin pairs. All three twin pairs had been reared together and were thought likely to have met the same infectious agents and vaccines. TCR cDNA libraries were prepared from RNA that had been isolated from peripheral blood mononuclear cells. Libraries were built with 5' RACE. These reads were obtained on an Illumina Genome Analyzer IIx. To prepare the RNA-based TCR cDNA libraries, a previously described protocol was followed, with several modifications. Sample-specific barcodes were introduced on both ends of each TCR cDNA library during cDNA synthesis and amplification to prevent cross-contamination. As for the authors' bioinformatics: Each individual had between about 90,000 and nearly 550,000 identified clonotypes, and each library contained roughly 2 to 3.6 million CDR3-containing reads. Reads with improper barcode index combinations were discarded, after which clonesets were built for each library with the MiTCR software. While assembling CDR3 clonotypes, MiTCR filtered or rescued low-quality reads and corrected PCR and sequencing errors. Artificial out-of-frame clonotypes were mapped to in-frame sequences, with one indel allowed in the CDR3, and then removed. V and J gene usage similarity between donors was measured as Jensen-Shannon divergence divided by mean entropy. The public reads were quality trimmed at Q25 with fastp and then assembled into clones with MiXCR by TCRdb, keeping productive beta chains. Each entry merges the rows of one CDR3 protein and shows their most common DNA and genes. TCRdb's processing, not the authors', yielded these V and J calls. For this sample the table gives a few hundred thousand distinct CDR3 sequences, of which about 28% were detected only once. Clones ranked in the top ten supply about 6.1% of the sample.

This TCR was sampled from a woman between 18 and 55 years old in good health. Source material: PBMCs.

The CDR3 protein: CASSQEGEAWSTGYTF. The nucleotides are TGCGCCAGCAGCCAAGAGGGGGAGGCTTGGTCTACTGGCTACACCTTC. In this chain, TRBV4-3 is recombined with TRBJ1-2; possibly the D gene is TRBD1, per 5 matching bases. The germline V gene yields LGHNA for CDR1 and YSLEER for CDR2. A distance of 18 bases separates the germline ends of V and J, which lose 0 bases and 7 bases respectively. The CDR3 runs 16 amino acids, cysteine and phenylalanine included. Only the CDR3 DNA stays, 48 bases, in frame from base 1.